The 8 T cell receptor beta chains reported below all come from one sample, sequenced in a study of OX40 agonist ivuxolimab in advanced cancers. TCRdb keeps only in-frame clones here, not all; method: immunoSEQ multiplex PCR. The data show more than 40,000 clones, with 82% seen just once and 1.5% to 2% held by the top ten. The sample in question was CD4+ or CD8+ T cells sorted from blood, obtained in a trial of the OX40 agonist ivuxolimab. The source is an adult with an advanced solid tumor such as melanoma, head and neck, liver or kidney cancer.

The chain couples TRBV4-2 to TRBJ2-3; TRBD1 aligns across 7 bases. Germline V CDR1 and CDR2: LGHNA, YNFKEQ. J gave up 6 bases and V 4 bases, and 4 bases lay outside the gene matches. The CDR3 totals 13 residues. For the CDR3, the DNA is TGTGCCAGCAGCCTGGACAGGTTGGATACGCAGTATTTT. It translates to CASSLDRLDTQYF.

In DNA form, the CDR3 reads TGCGCCAGCAGCCAAATCTCCTTCTGGCGGCCCAATGAGCAGTTCTTC. Amino acids: CASSQISFWRPNEQFF. V is TRBV4-1 and J is TRBJ2-1, with D unresolved. Trimming took 2 bases from V and 6 from J, leaving 17 bases between them. Germline V CDR1 and CDR2: MGHRA, YSYEKL. The CDR3 extends over 16 amino acids.

V and J are TRBV14 and TRBJ1-3; no firm D call. The CDR3 has 13 residues. Germline V lookup: CDR1 SGHDN, CDR2 FVKESK. The V gene lost 4 bases and the J gene lost 4 bases, with 8 bases spanning the gap. CDR3 loop: CASSPYVGNTIYF. The CDR3 nucleotides read TGTGCCAGCAGCCCCTACGTAGGAAACACCATATATTTT.

The V call is TRBV30, the J call TRBJ1-1; 7 nucleotides match TRBD1. This CDR3 contains 16 residues. The germline CDR1 and CDR2 sequences are GTSNPN and SVGIG (reference sequence). V was pared by 0 bases and J by 5 bases, with 12 bases of the junction left unmatched. The CDR3 sequence is CAWSVLGGLSRTEAFF. In DNA, the CDR3 is TGTGCCTGGAGTGTACTAGGGGGCCTCTCGAGGACTGAAGCTTTCTTT.

V and J are TRBV1 and TRBJ1-2. TRBV1 is recorded as a pseudogene. The CDR3 length is 12 residues. The chain's CDR3 is CTSSQDVGGYTF. For the CDR3, the DNA is TGCACCAGCAGCCAAGATGTAGGGGGCTACACCTTC.

The chain uses TRBV30 and TRBJ2-7, with D uncertain. Germline values: CDR1 GTSNPN, CDR2 SVGIG (reference sequence). This CDR3 is built from 11 residues. The V end lost 2 bases, the J end lost 9 bases, and 11 bases lay between the germline ends. CDR3 amino acids: CAWSHASGQYF. The CDR3 DNA sequence: TGTGCCTGGAGTCACGCCAGTGGGCAGTACTTC. The whole variable domain, remainder taken from reference TRBV30 and TRBJ2-7, is SQTIHQWPATLVQPVGSPLSLECTVEGTSNPNLYWYRQAAGRGLQLLFYSVGIGQISSEVPQNLSASRPQDRQFILSSKKLLLSDSGFYLCAWSHASGQYFGPGTRLTVT.

V is TRBV27 and J is TRBJ2-1; TRBD2 matches 9 bases. Germline V gives CDR1 MNHEY, CDR2 SMNVEV (reference sequence). V shed 5 bases and J 2 bases; nucleotides not matched to a gene: 4. This CDR3 is 15 amino acids long. Here the CDR3 DNA reads TGTGCCAGCAGTCCGGAGCGGGGGGCCTACAATGAGCAGTTCTTC. This gives the protein CASSPERGAYNEQFF.

The V and J genes are TRBV11-2 and TRBJ2-7, with 7 positions matching TRBD2. Germline CDR1 reads SGHAT; CDR2 reads FQNNGV. This CDR3 is 15 amino acids long. The V segment lost 4 bases and the J segment 3 bases; nucleotides outside the gene matches: 9. The CDR3 nucleotides are TGTGCCAGCAGCTCGAGCGGGGACTTTTACTACGAGCAGTACTTC. Translated: CASSSSGDFYYEQYF.